This is a list of T cell receptor beta chains from one sample in a study of T cell repertoires in cytomegalovirus infection. TCRdb called the reads again in MiXCR, with one record for every CDR3 protein. The sample comprises 150,000 to 200,000 distinct CDR3 sequences, around 15% of which are singletons, and over 20% rests with the top ten. Input material: PBMCs. All receptors come from a human donor in good health (CMV status not recorded). Some clones in this sample may be carry-over from other donors' samples. Each CDR3 is given with its conserved first and last residue. The D gene is left open where the match is weak. Expanded clones are given a class, and other clones once, few, many or no size at all.

cdr3_nt cdr3_aa j_call v_call d_call clone_size
TGCGCCAGCAGTCAATCGACAGGGGGAACTAGCGGGAGGTACCTTCACGAGCAGTACTTC CASSQSTGGTSGRYLHEQYF TRBJ2-7 TRBV23-1 TRBD2 .
TGCGCCAGCAGCTTGTCTAGCGCCTTCCAAGAGACCCAGTACTTC CASSLSSAFQETQYF TRBJ2-5 TRBV5-1 . few
TGCAGCGGGTCTGGGACAGGGGGCAACTATGGCTACACCTTC CSGSGTGGNYGYTF TRBJ1-2 TRBV29-1 TRBD1 few
TGTGCCAGCAGTTTAGACGGGCTTGGCAATCAGCCCCAGCATTTT CASSLDGLGNQPQHF TRBJ1-5 TRBV28 . .
TGTGCCATCAGCAACGGCAACCAAGAGACCCAGTACTTC CAISNGNQETQYF TRBJ2-5 TRBV10-3 . many
TGTGCCAGCAGCTCTCCCGGATGGAGGATAGATACGCAGTATTTT CASSSPGWRIDTQYF TRBJ2-3 TRBV7-9 . many
TGTGCCAGCAGTTTAAGGGGGGGGGGCCACAGATGGACTGAAGCTTTCTTT CASSLRGGGHRWTEAFF TRBJ1-1 TRBV28 . .
TGTGCCATCAGTGAGACGGGTTTGGGAGAGCAGTACTTC CAISETGLGEQYF TRBJ2-7 TRBV10-3 . many
TGCAGTGCTAGCTATGGGACCTACGAGCAGTACTTC CSASYGTYEQYF TRBJ2-7 TRBV20-1 . .
TGTGCCAGCAGCTTAGAGGGGGCTGGTCAGCCCCAGCATTTT CASSLEGAGQPQHF TRBJ1-5 TRBV7-9 TRBD1 many
TGTGCCAGCAGCTTAGGCACCATGGGCAATCAGCCCCAGCATTTT CASSLGTMGNQPQHF TRBJ1-5 TRBV7-2 . many
TGTGCCAGCAGCCAGGTCAAAATTGAGGAGCAGTACTTC CASSQVKIEEQYF TRBJ2-7 TRBV14 . .
TGTGCCAGCAGCTTAGAAGCCCCAACGCGGGGTTCTGGAAACACCATATATTTT CASSLEAPTRGSGNTIYF TRBJ1-3 TRBV7-2 . many
TGTGCCAGCTCACCGGGAGGGGCGGTCGACGAGCAGTACTTC CASSPGGAVDEQYF TRBJ2-7 TRBV18 TRBD2 .
TGCAGCGTTGAGGAGGACACTGAAGCTTTCTTT CSVEEDTEAFF TRBJ1-1 TRBV29-1 . few
TGTGCCACCAGTGATGAAGGGGCGGCGGGCAATGAGCAGTTCTTC CATSDEGAAGNEQFF TRBJ2-1 TRBV24-1 . few
TGTGCCTCGGGACTATTATACAATGAGCAGTTCTTC CASGLLYNEQFF TRBJ2-1 TRBV19 TRBD2 few
TGTGCCAGCAGCGAGCGGGGGGCCTCCTACAATGAGCAGTTCTTC CASSERGASYNEQFF TRBJ2-1 TRBV7-9 TRBD2 .
TGTGCCATCAAGCAGGTATCCACTGAAGCTTTCTTT CAIKQVSTEAFF TRBJ1-1 TRBV10-3 . few
TGTGCCAGCACTATGGCACAGGGTAACTATGGCTACACCTTC CASTMAQGNYGYTF TRBJ1-2 TRBV7-2 . many
TGTGCCAGCAGCCGGCCGAACGAGCAGTACTTC CASSRPNEQYF TRBJ2-7 TRBV28 . few
TGTGCCAGCAGTGACTCAGCCAAAGGCTACACCTTC CASSDSAKGYTF TRBJ1-2 TRBV25-1 . .
TGTGCCAGCAGCTTAAGGAGATCGGACAGCACACTGGGGATGCAGTACTTC CASSLRRSDSTLGMQYF TRBJ2-7 TRBV7-9 . .
TGTGCCAGCAGCTCTGACAGGCGTACCGCCTACGAGCAGTACTTC CASSSDRRTAYEQYF TRBJ2-7 TRBV5-6 . few
TGCGCCAGCAGCCCTGATGGGGTGAACACTGAAGCTTTCTTT CASSPDGVNTEAFF TRBJ1-1 TRBV4-1 . many
TGTGCCAGCAGCCAACAGCGATATAGCAATCAGCCCCAGCATTTT CASSQQRYSNQPQHF TRBJ1-5 TRBV14 . .
TGTGCCAGCAGCTTCGCAGCGTCTGGCAATTCACCCCTCCACTTT CASSFAASGNSPLHF TRBJ1-6 TRBV7-2 . many
TGTGCCAGCAGCGCGGCCGGGACTTCCCAAGAGACCCAGTACTTC CASSAAGTSQETQYF TRBJ2-5 TRBV7-2 . many
TGTGCCAGCAGCTTACAGACAGGGGGGACAATTCAAAACATTCAGTACTTC CASSLQTGGTIQNIQYF TRBJ2-4 TRBV7-2 TRBD1 many
TGTGCCAGCAGCTTAGAACTGGCCAGCGGGAGGGTCGAGACCCAGTACTTC CASSLELASGRVETQYF TRBJ2-5 TRBV7-8 TRBD2 many
TGCAGTGCTAGAGGCAGTTCTTATAACTATGACTACACCTTC CSARGSSYNYDYTF TRBJ1-2 TRBV20-1 . .
TGTGCCAGCACTGTCCGAGGGGTCGTTTCACCCCTCCACTTT CASTVRGVVSPLHF TRBJ1-6 TRBV7-2 . few